Detailed here is one TCR beta chain. This clonotype has only a few counts. Its antigen target is currently unknown. No base qualities exist here, and no much larger clone lies one base off it. These data are taken from a study of Graves' ophthalmopathy and Graves' hyperthyroidism (dated by TCRdb to the late 2010s). For context, the study as a whole: Peripheral blood was collected before any treatment was given, at the time of initial diagnosis. The study used TCR beta repertoire signatures to distinguish Graves' ophthalmopathy from Graves' hyperthyroidism and to predict progression to ophthalmopathy. In total, 135 blood samples were TCR-sequenced: 40 to 45 ophthalmopathy, some 75 hyperthyroidism and around 17 hyperthyroidism-to-ophthalmopathy patients. To explore V-J signatures that separate ophthalmopathy from hyperthyroidism, a discovery set of about a hundred patients was enrolled, consisting of 40 to 45 with ophthalmopathy and roughly 60 with stable hyperthyroidism. For independent validation, a separate cohort was made up of approximately 19 hyperthyroidism patients plus 17 patients who later progressed from hyperthyroidism to ophthalmopathy. In five or six hyperthyroidism patients, T-cell repertoires of thyroid tissue and blood were compared. Following sampling, methimazole starting at 30 mg daily was administered to hyperthyroidism patients, and high-dose intravenous methylprednisolone was administered to ophthalmopathy patients.

For repertoire sequencing, the TCR beta CDR3 regions were amplified from RNA transcripts. HTBI primers and the Qiagen OneStep RT-PCR kit were used in a first-round RT-PCR, which was followed by a second-round multiplex PCR, size selection and purification. Libraries were sequenced on an Illumina HiSeq2000 using paired-end 100 bp reads. The authors' pipeline ran thus. SOAPnuke was used to process the reads, throwing out any read that had adapters, had uncalled bases, had a mean Phred below 15, or lacked an exact constant-primer or identifier match. High-quality paired reads were merged with COPE v1.2.5. Each unique nucleotide sequence was defined as a clonotype, and clonotypes were aligned to IMGT TRB V, D and J references with MiTCR v1.1. Only V-J combinations with frequency above 0.0001 were analysed, covering approximately 99% of repertoires. A TCR clonal expansion and chaos score per V-J combination was defined as the ratio of F50 clonal expansion to chaos observed in the TCRdist matrix. Welch's t-statistics and random forest were used to reduce features to more than ten V-J combinations, which were fed into a naive Bayes classifier. Thyroid-blood repertoire similarity was quantified with the Morisita-Horn index. TCRdb reprocessing: public reads trimmed at Q25 with fastp, clones called with MiXCR, in-frame beta chains kept. Every entry covers one CDR3 protein and lists the most common genes and DNA from its rows. V and J calls and clone size were set by TCRdb, not the authors. This sample comprises about 740,000 distinct CDR3 sequences, roughly 40% of them detected only once. 44% of the sample belongs to the ten largest clones.

Ophthalmopathy patients were characterized by moderately to severely active disease, a Clinical Activity Score of at least 3, a NOSPECS grade of at least 4, and a disease duration under 3 months. Patients with other autoimmune diseases, uncontrolled infections, pregnancy or lactation were excluded from the study. Diagnosis relied on clinical symptoms, serum thyroxine, TRAb, thyroid ultrasound and orbital computed tomography. Ficoll-Paque density gradient centrifugation was used to isolate PBMCs from about 10 ml of fresh peripheral blood. Total RNA was extracted using Trizol reagent, and RNA quality was checked on an Agilent 2100 Bioanalyzer. CDR1 MDHEN and CDR2 SYDVKM are derived from the germline V gene. The CDR3 sequence holds 12 residues, the cysteine and phenylalanine included. Only the CDR3 part of the read is kept: 36 bases, read in frame from the first base. Cut back by 3 bases and 5 bases, the V and J ends lie 5 bases apart.

Paper-wide results and their limitations: Most expanded thyroid clonotypes with a frequency above 0.001 also appeared in blood, which suggests that blood repertoires may reflect the immune response in the thyroid. Ophthalmopathy was separated from stable hyperthyroidism by the 13-signature model with just under 90% sensitivity and roughly 82% specificity in cross-validation and with 80%/75% in the test set. In validation, the model predicted ophthalmopathy progression with more than 70% sensitivity and 72% to 80% specificity; around twelve predicted patients were CT-confirmed with GO in a median of about 6.1 months. Sample size was not statistically predetermined, and group allocation was not concealed from the investigators.

Rearrangement joined TRBV28 to TRBJ1-5, with the D gene call left open. The specimen sequenced was peripheral blood. The sequence was obtained from an adult man with Graves' ophthalmopathy. The CDR3: CASSFEDQPQHF. At the DNA level, the sequence is TGTGCCAGCAGTTTTGAGGATCAGCCCCAGCATTTT.